Following are 25 T cell receptor beta chains from one sample sequenced in a study of blood T cells in healthy people across ages (dated by TCRdb to 2013 to 2016). The library was prepared using 5' RACE. Sequencing took place on an Illumina HiSeq 2500. The second PCR ran for roughly 7 to 11 cycles and used a J-beta primer mix along with a sample-barcoded 5' primer. The public sequencing data were trimmed at Q25 with fastp and processed into clonotypes with MiXCR by TCRdb, which kept only in-frame beta chains. Every distinct CDR3 protein forms one entry, paired with its most common genes and DNA. This sample has around 520,000 distinct CDR3 sequences in its table, and about 25% of those were observed once. In total, the top ten clones hold 3% to 4.5% of the sample. This sample was shared with a second study, whose subject was T cells of mothers and their children.

Specimen: blood. The receptors were gathered from a boy aged 2 to 10 in good health.

This clonotype was observed a handful of times. The chain has TRBV12-3 or TRBV12-4 and TRBJ2-3; TRBD1 agrees at 7 bases. V lost 6 bases, J lost 4 bases, and 7 bases stayed unmatched. The CDR3 contains 14 residues. This CDR3 reads CASRQGVGPDTQYF. CDR3 sequence (DNA): TGTGCCAGCAGGCAGGGGGTTGGTCCAGATACGCAGTATTTT.

The chain uses TRBV2 and TRBJ2-1, with 8 bases matching TRBD2. This CDR3 contains 14 residues. V shed 6 bases and J 4 bases; nucleotides not matched to a gene: 5. Germline CDR1 SNHLY, CDR2 FYNNEI. As DNA, the CDR3 is TGTGCCAGCAGGCTCGGGGGGGTATACAATGAGCAGTTCTTC. It yields the protein CASRLGGVYNEQFF.

J is TRBJ2-1 and V is TRBV12-3 or TRBV12-4; 14 nucleotides line up with TRBD2. The J segment lost 9 bases and the V segment lost 6 bases, leaving 7 bases of the junction unmatched. The CDR3 has 15 amino acids. CDR3 amino acids: CASSGGLAGAGEQFF. CDR3 DNA sequence: TGTGCCAGCAGCGGGGGACTAGCGGGAGCAGGTGAGCAGTTCTTC.

This clonotype turned up a few times. This chain links TRBV20-1 with TRBJ1-2; TRBD1 is a possible D gene (6 bases). The V end was cut by 8 bases, the J end by 3 bases, with 16 bases between. The germline V gene has CDR1 DFQATT and CDR2 SNEGSKA (reference sequence). There are 13 residues in the CDR3. The chain's CDR3 is CSLSYGTHYGYTF. The CDR3 nucleotides read TGCAGTTTGTCATACGGGACACACTATGGCTACACCTTC.

This clonotype came up a few times. The CDR3 DNA reads as TGTGCCAGCAGGGAACTAAGGGACAGCACAGATACGCAGTATTTT. Amino acids: CASRELRDSTDTQYF. This chain uses TRBV6-6 with TRBJ2-3; either TRBD1 or TRBD2 may supply D (5 bases each). Between the trimmed V and J ends, which lost 6 bases and 0 bases, there was a span of 13 bases. Per germline, CDR1 MNHNY and CDR2 SVGAGI (reference sequence). The CDR3 has 15 amino acids.

The chain has TRBV20-1 and TRBJ1-2, with D perhaps matching TRBD1 (5 bases). CDR1 and CDR2 (germline): DFQATT, SNEGSKA (reference sequence). The CDR3 extends over 14 amino acids. With 6 bases removed from V and 4 bases from J, the gap between germline ends came to 18 bases. The CDR3 protein is CSAITAGGVYGYTF. CDR3 in DNA: TGCAGTGCCATCACCGCGGGGGGTGTCTATGGCTACACCTTC.

Comment on this clonotype: A junction end diverges from the germline sequence, so it may reflect a read error. This chain uses TRBV20-1 with TRBJ2-7, with TRBD2 matching over 8 bases. The CDR3 spans 15 residues. CDR1 is DFQATT and CDR2 is SNEGSKA in the germline V gene (reference sequence). The CDR3 DNA reads TGCAGTGCTAGCCGCGGGGGGTCCTTTTCCTACGGGCAGTACTTC. Its protein is CSASRGGSFSYGQYF.

The chain employs TRBV11-2 and TRBJ2-5; weak D call: TRBD2 (7 bases). TRBJ2-1 explains the end of the DNA better; the J call may be wrong. Germline V lookup: CDR1 SGHAT, CDR2 FQNNGV. The CDR3 consists of 15 residues. The CDR3 reads CASSLGATAGSEQFF. In nucleotides, the CDR3 is TGTGCCAGCAGCTTGGGGGCCACAGCGGGATCGGAGCAGTTCTTC.

J is TRBJ2-1 and V is TRBV4-3; TRBD1 aligns across 8 bases. Germline V CDR1 and CDR2: LGHNA, YSLEER. CDR3 length equals 15 residues. V lost 1 base to trimming and J lost 4 bases; unmatched junction nucleotides: 3. The CDR3 region has the DNA TGCGCCAGCAGCCAAGCTAGACAGGGGTACAATGAGCAGTTCTTC. As protein: CASSQARQGYNEQFF.

The rearrangement links TRBV7-9 to TRBJ2-7; TRBD1 aligns across 8 bases. J was trimmed by 2 bases and V by 5 bases; bases with no gene match: 8. Germline lookup yields CDR1 SEHNR and CDR2 FQNEAQ (reference sequence). The CDR3 consists of 15 residues. The CDR3 bases are TGTGCCAGCAGCCCAATCGGGGACAGGACCTACGAGCAGTACTTC. Residues: CASSPIGDRTYEQYF. The full variable domain, its missing parts supplied by reference TRBV7-9 and TRBJ2-7, is DTGVSQNPRHKITKRGQNVTFRCDPISEHNRLYWYRQTLGQGPEFLTYFQNEAQLEKSRLLSDRFSAERPKGSFSTLEIQRTEQGDSAMYLCASSPIGDRTYEQYFGPGTRLTVT.

This clonotype has a handful of counts. The junction and the germline gene differ at one end; a read error may be behind it. The J gene is TRBJ1-1, the V gene TRBV5-1; D is unclear. In germline, CDR1 is SGHRS, CDR2 YFSETQ. CDR3 length: 15 amino acids. CDR3 in amino acids: CASSSVGSMNTEAFF. The CDR3 bases are TGCGCCAGCAGCTCGGTGGGAAGCATGAACACCGAAGCTTTCTTT. The variable domain in full, with the rest retrieved from reference TRBV5-1 and TRBJ1-1, is KAGVTQTPRYLIKTRGQQVTLSCSPISGHRSVSWYQQTPGQGLQFLFEYFSETQRNKGNFPGRFSGRQFSNSRSEMNVSTLELGDSALYLCASSSVGSMNTEAFFGQGTRLTVV.

This rearrangement joins TRBV7-2 to TRBJ2-7; D not resolved. Deletions cut 1 base from V and 3 bases from J, with 13 bases between. The CDR3 spans 15 residues. CDR1 is SGHTA and CDR2 is FQGNSA in the germline V gene. DNA of the CDR3: TGTGCCAGCAGCTTAGAGGCACAGCCATACTACGAGCAGTACTTC. Its protein product is CASSLEAQPYYEQYF.

The chain is built from TRBV29-1 and TRBJ1-5; 7 bases are a match to TRBD1. CDR3 length equals 14 residues. Germline CDR1 reads SQVTM; CDR2 reads ANQGSEA. CDR3 residues: CGIRGNYSNQPQHF. The CDR3 DNA sequence: TGCGGTATCAGGGGGAATTATAGCAATCAGCCCCAGCATTTT.

The CDR3 DNA reads as TGTGCCAGCAGCCCACCGGGACTAGCGGGAGATGAGCAGTTCTTC. Its translation: CASSPPGLAGDEQFF. This chain links TRBV7-9 with TRBJ2-1, with TRBD2 identical over 14 bases. Trimming cost V 5 bases and J 8 bases; bases outside gene matches: 5. This CDR3 comprises 15 residues. CDR1 is SEHNR and CDR2 is FQNEAQ in the germline V gene (reference sequence).

This clonotype has a handful of counts. The CDR3 spells CASRGGADYGYTF. Here the CDR3 DNA reads TGTGCCAGCAGAGGGGGCGCGGACTATGGCTACACCTTC. The chain employs TRBV12-3 or TRBV12-4 and TRBJ1-2; 7 bases match TRBD1. The CDR3 contains 13 residues. J gave up 3 bases and V 6 bases, and 4 bases lay outside the gene matches.

To note about this clonotype: This may come from a read error, since a much larger clone is one base off. The chain carries TRBV20-1 and TRBJ2-5; D possibly corresponds to TRBD1 (6 bases). Germline CDR1 is DFQATT and CDR2 is SNEGSKA (reference sequence). The CDR3 consists of 13 residues. V was pared by 3 bases and J by 2 bases, with 10 bases between. CDR3 residues: CSASRTAQETQYF. DNA for the CDR3: TGCAGTGCTAGCCGGACAGCTCAAGAGACCCAGTACTTC.

This clonotype was detected a few times. The chain has TRBV9 and TRBJ2-5, with a weak D call TRBD2 (5 bases). The CDR3 extends over 12 amino acids. Germline assignment: CDR1 SGDLS and CDR2 YYNGEE. The V gene lost 7 bases and the J gene lost 11 bases, with 18 bases spanning the gap. The CDR3 DNA reads as TGTGCCAGCGAGAGTAGCGCCCGTGAGCAGTACTTC. The encoded protein is CASESSAREQYF.

The chain links TRBV20-1 to TRBJ1-4, with D maybe TRBD1 (6 bases). Germline V gene data show CDR1 as DFQATT and CDR2 as SNEGSKA (reference sequence). The CDR3 totals 14 residues. Trimming took 0 bases from V and 6 from J, leaving 11 bases between them. The CDR3: CSARDPRGHEKLFF. CDR3 DNA sequence: TGCAGTGCTAGAGATCCCAGGGGTCATGAAAAACTGTTTTTT.

This clonotype occurred many times. This rearrangement joins TRBV25-1 to TRBJ2-1, with D possibly TRBD1 on 5 matching bases. Trimming took 5 bases from V and 9 from J, leaving 11 bases between them. CDR3 length: 12 amino acids. From germline, CDR1 is MGHDK and CDR2 SYGVNS. The CDR3 spells CASSLGEAEQFF. The CDR3 DNA follows: TGTGCCAGCAGTCTAGGGGAAGCTGAGCAGTTCTTC.

The CDR3, as DNA: TGCAGCGTCATCGAATGGGCGGGAAGGCTCACCTACGAGCAGTACTTC. Protein product: CSVIEWAGRLTYEQYF. V gene TRBV29-1 combines with J gene TRBJ2-1, with TRBD2 as a possible D gene (6 bases). The J call is uncertain, as TRBJ2-7 better fits the DNA end. The CDR3 has 16 residues. Germline CDR1 SQVTM, CDR2 ANQGSEA.

This clonotype has more than one count but fewer than ten. In nucleotides, the CDR3 is TGTGCCAGCAGCGTAGTAGCGGGGGGGCCAGATACGCAGTATTTT. Its protein product is CASSVVAGGPDTQYF. V is TRBV9 and J is TRBJ2-3; TRBD2 matches 11 bases. Germline assignment: CDR1 SGDLS and CDR2 YYNGEE. This CDR3 region has 15 residues. With V trimmed by 0 bases and J by 4 bases, 1 base remained unmatched.

Only a few counts were recorded for this clonotype. The chain recombines TRBV4-3 with TRBJ2-7; either TRBD1 or TRBD2 may supply D (5 bases each). The CDR3 has 16 amino acids. In germline, CDR1 is LGHNA, CDR2 YSLEER. The V end was cut by 3 bases, the J end by 2 bases, with 17 bases between. The CDR3 region is CASSHSSGAFPYEQYF. CDR3 bases: TGCGCCAGCAGCCATTCCTCCGGGGCCTTCCCCTACGAGCAGTACTTC.

The chain is built from TRBV20-1 and TRBJ2-5; 11 bases align to TRBD2. V trimming: 4 bases; J trimming: 9 bases; junction bases outside the gene matches: 10. Germline V CDR1 and CDR2: DFQATT, SNEGSKA (reference sequence). The CDR3 covers 14 residues. The CDR3 loop is CSAKRLAGKEAQYF. The CDR3 DNA follows: TGCAGTGCTAAGCGACTAGCGGGAAAGGAGGCCCAGTACTTC.

The gene calls are TRBV29-1 and TRBJ2-6; maybe TRBD2 (6 bases). The ends were cut back, 7 bases at V and 2 bases at J, with 15 bases in the middle. The CDR3 totals 15 residues. The germline V gene has CDR1 SQVTM and CDR2 ANQGSEA. DNA for the CDR3: TGCAGCGCCCCCGAGGAGGGTGCTGGGGCCAACGTCCTGACTTTC. Protein sequence: CSAPEEGAGANVLTF.

This chain uses TRBV20-1 with TRBJ2-5, with D hard to call. Trimming shortened V by 3 bases and J by 2 bases, and 7 bases separated the two germline ends. The CDR3 runs to 12 residues. Germline lookup yields CDR1 DFQATT and CDR2 SNEGSKA (reference sequence). The CDR3 loop is CSASGRQETQYF. The CDR3 nucleotides read TGCAGTGCTAGTGGCAGACAAGAGACCCAGTACTTC.